This TCR beta chain was retrieved from a study of cytomegalovirus exposure and HLA in healthy donors. Vbeta (60) and Jbeta (13) primers were used in the PCR. Measured with immunoSEQ multiplex PCR; TCRdb has only the in-frame clones, and not every one. The sample contains about 150,000 clones, roughly 80% of which appear only once. Deletions cut 1 base from V and 1 base from J, with 18 bases between. CDR3 length: 17 residues. CDR1 and CDR2 from the germline V gene are SGHNT and YYREEE (reference sequence). This receptor was obtained from a middle-aged woman in good health and CMV-seronegative. The source material was PBMCs. This rearrangement joins TRBV5-4 to TRBJ2-7; the D gene is possibly TRBD2 (5 bases). The CDR3 bases are TGTGCCAGCAGCTTGCCTAGCACCCGACCGGGGTCCTACGAGCAGTACTTC. This translates into CASSLPSTRPGSYEQYF.